This TCR beta chain emerged from a study of blood T cells in healthy people across ages. Study conclusions and caveats: In these data, TCR beta diversity tracked strongly with naive T cell percentage.

Germline CDR1 is LGHNA and CDR2 is YNFKEQ. CDR3 size: 18 residues. Sample-barcoded 5' priming and a J-beta primer mix drove a second PCR of roughly 7 to 11 cycles. From the 5' RACE reads, TCRdb called clonotypes with MiXCR, one entry per CDR3 protein. The repertoire includes more than 900,000 distinct CDR3 sequences, almost 30% of them detected once, and roughly 10% sits in the top ten. This clonotype has a handful of counts. Its antigen is undetermined. One junction end does not reproduce the germline sequence, and a read error may be involved. These data were also filed under a second study, of T cells of mothers and their children.

This clonotype was obtained from a woman in her forties in good health. This chain connects TRBV4-2 to TRBJ1-3; TRBD1 agrees at 10 bases. Sequencing was performed on blood. The CDR3, as DNA: TGTGCCAGCAGCCGAGGACAGGGGGAGGTCAACTCTGGAGACACCATATATTTT. Translating gives CASSRGQGEVNSGDTIYF.